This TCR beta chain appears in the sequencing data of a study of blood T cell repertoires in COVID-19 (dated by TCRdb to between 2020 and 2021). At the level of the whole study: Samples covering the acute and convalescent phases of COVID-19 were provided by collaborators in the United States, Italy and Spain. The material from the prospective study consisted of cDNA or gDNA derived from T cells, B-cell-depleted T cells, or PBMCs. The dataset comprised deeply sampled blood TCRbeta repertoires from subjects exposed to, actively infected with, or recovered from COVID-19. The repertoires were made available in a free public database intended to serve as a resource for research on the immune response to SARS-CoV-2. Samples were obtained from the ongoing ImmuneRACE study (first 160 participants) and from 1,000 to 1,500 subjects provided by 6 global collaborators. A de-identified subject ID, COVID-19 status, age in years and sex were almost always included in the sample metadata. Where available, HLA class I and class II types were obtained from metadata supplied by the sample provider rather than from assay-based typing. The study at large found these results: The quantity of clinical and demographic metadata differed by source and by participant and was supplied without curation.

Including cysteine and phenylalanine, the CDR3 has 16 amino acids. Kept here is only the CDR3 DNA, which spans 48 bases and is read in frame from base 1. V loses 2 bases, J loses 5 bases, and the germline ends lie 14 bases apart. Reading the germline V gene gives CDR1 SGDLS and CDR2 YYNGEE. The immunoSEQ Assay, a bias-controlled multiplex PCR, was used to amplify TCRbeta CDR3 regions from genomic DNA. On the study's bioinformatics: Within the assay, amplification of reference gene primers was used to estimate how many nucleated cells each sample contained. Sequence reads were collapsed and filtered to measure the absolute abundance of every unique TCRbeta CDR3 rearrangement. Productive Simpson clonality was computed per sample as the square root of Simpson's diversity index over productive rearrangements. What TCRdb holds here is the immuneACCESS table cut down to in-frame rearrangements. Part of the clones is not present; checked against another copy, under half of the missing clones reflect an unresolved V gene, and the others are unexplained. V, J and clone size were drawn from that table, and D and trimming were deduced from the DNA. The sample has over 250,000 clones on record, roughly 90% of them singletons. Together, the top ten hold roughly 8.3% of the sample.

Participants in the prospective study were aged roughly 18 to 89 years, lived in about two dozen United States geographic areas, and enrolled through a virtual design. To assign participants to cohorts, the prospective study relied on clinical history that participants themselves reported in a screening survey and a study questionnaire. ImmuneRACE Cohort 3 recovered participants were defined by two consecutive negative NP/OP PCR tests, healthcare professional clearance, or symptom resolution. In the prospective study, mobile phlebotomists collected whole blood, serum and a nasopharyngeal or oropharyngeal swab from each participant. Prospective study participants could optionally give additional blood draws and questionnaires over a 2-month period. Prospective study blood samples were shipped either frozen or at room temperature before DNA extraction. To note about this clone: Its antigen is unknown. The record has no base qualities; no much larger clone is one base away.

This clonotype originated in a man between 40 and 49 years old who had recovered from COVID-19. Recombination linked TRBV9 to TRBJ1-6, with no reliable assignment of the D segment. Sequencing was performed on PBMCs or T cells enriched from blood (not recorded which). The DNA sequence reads TGTGCCAGCAGCGTCTCCAGGTTAGAGAATAATTCACCCCTCCACTTT. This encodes CASSVSRLENNSPLHF. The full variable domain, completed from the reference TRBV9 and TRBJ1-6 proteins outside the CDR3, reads DSGVTQTPKHLITATGQRVTLRCSPRSGDLSVYWYQQSLDQGLQFLIQYYNGEERAKGNILERFSAQQFPDLHSELNLSSLELGDSALYFCASSVSRLENNSPLHFGNGTRLTVT.